One and the same sample provided the 4 T cell receptor beta chains below, sequenced in a study of blood T cell repertoires in COVID-19. Using immunoSEQ multiplex PCR, the repertoire was profiled, and TCRdb retains in-frame clones only, with some absent. This sample has roughly 100,000 clones, with 87% found just once. What was sequenced was peripheral blood. The receptors come from a human donor in a cohort sampled during active COVID-19.

CDR3 region: CASRDSLNTEAFF. CDR3 coding DNA: TGTGCCAGCAGGGACAGTTTGAACACTGAAGCTTTCTTT. This chain joins TRBV2 and TRBJ1-1; a possible D gene is TRBD1 (6 bases). Per the germline V gene, CDR1 is SNHLY and CDR2 is FYNNEI. V was trimmed by 6 bases and J by 0 bases, leaving 8 bases between them. The CDR3 is 13 amino acids.

The gene calls are TRBV19 and TRBJ1-5; 7 nucleotides match TRBD1. Germline V gives CDR1 LNHDA, CDR2 SQIVND (reference sequence). The CDR3 consists of 18 residues. V was clipped by 2 bases and J by 2 bases; unmatched bases: 12. The CDR3 DNA reads TGTGCCAGTAGTATAAGGGGACTGACAGGGTTTGGCAATCAGCCCCAGCATTTT. Translation: CASSIRGLTGFGNQPQHF.

About this clone: The germline gene is not matched at one end of the junction; a read error may be the cause. The CDR3 nucleotides read TGTGCCAGCAGGGAAGGGACAGGGGGCGATTACGAGCAGTACTTC. Its translation is CASREGTGGDYEQYF. This chain connects TRBV2 to TRBJ2-7, with 12 bases fitting TRBD1. The CDR3 consists of 15 residues. Germline V gene sequence: CDR1 SNHLY, CDR2 FYNNEI. The variable domain in full, completed from reference TRBV2 and TRBJ2-7, reads EPEVTQTPSHQVTQMGQEVILRCVPISNHLYFYWYRQILGQKVEFLVSFYNNEISEKSEIFDDQFSVERPDGSNFTLKIRSTKLEDSAMYFCASREGTGGDYEQYFGPGTRLTVT.

This chain links TRBV25-1 with TRBJ2-5; 8 bases are shared with TRBD2. This CDR3 contains 15 residues. Looked up from germline, CDR1 is MGHDK and CDR2 is SYGVNS. Trimming took 1 base from V and 2 from J; bases not matched to a gene: 3. The CDR3 here is CASSESSGGQETQYF. CDR3 nucleotide sequence: TGTGCCAGCAGTGAATCCAGCGGGGGACAAGAGACCCAGTACTTC.